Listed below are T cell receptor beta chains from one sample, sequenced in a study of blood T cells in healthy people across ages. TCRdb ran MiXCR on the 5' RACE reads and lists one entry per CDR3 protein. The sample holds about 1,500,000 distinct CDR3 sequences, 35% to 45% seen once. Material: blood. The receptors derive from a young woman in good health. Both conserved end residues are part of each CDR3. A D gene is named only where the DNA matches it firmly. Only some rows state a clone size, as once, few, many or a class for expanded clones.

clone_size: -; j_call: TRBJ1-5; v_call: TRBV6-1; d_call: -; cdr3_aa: CASRLEPATSNQPQHF; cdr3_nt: TGTGCCAGCAGACTAGAACCGGCGACTAGCAATCAGCCCCAGCATTTT
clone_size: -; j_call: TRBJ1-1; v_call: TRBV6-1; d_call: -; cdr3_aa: CASSEKLNTEAFF; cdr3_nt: TGTGCCAGCAGTGAAAAACTAAACACTGAAGCTTTCTTT
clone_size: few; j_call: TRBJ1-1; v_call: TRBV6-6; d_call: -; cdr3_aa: CASSSGSKNTEAFF; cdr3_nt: TGTGCCAGCAGTTCTGGCAGTAAGAACACTGAAGCTTTCTTT
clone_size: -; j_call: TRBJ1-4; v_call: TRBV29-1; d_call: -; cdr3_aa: CSVDRGNEKLFF; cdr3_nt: TGCAGCGTTGACCGGGGTAATGAAAAACTGTTTTTT
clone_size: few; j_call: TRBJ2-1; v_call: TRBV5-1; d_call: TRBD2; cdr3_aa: CASSLRTSGGYNEQFF; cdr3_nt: TGCGCCAGCAGCTTACGCACTAGCGGGGGGTACAATGAGCAGTTCTTC
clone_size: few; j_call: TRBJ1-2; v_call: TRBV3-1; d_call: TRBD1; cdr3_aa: CASTIRQGAVGYTF; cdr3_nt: TGTGCCAGCACCATTAGACAGGGGGCTGTTGGCTACACCTTC
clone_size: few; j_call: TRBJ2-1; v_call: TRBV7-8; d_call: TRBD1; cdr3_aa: CASSPRTGGLSNEQFF; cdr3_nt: TGTGCCAGCAGCCCACGGACAGGGGGTTTGAGCAATGAGCAGTTCTTC
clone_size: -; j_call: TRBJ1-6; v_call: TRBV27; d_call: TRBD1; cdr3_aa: CASRRQGAGNSPLHF; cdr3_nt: TGTGCCAGCAGAAGACAGGGGGCTGGTAATTCACCCCTCCACTTT
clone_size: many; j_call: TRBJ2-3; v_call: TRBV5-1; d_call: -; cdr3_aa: CASSPDSPTDTQYF; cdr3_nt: TGCGCCAGCAGCCCCGACTCACCCACAGATACGCAGTATTTT
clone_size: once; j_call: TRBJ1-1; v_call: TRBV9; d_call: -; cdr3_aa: CASSPHLAGPEAFF; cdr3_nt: TGTGCCAGCAGCCCTCACCTGGCGGGGCCTGAAGCTTTCTTT
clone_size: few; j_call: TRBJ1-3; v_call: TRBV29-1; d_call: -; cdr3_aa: CSVEGTVSGNTIYF; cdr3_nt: TGCAGCGTTGAAGGGACAGTCTCTGGAAACACCATATATTTT
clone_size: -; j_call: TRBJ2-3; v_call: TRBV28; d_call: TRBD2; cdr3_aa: CASSLGSGGHINTDTQYF; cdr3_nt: TGTGCCAGCAGTTTAGGTAGCGGGGGTCATATTAACACAGATACGCAGTATTTT
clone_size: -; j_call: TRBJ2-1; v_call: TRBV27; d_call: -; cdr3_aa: CASSLSQGLNEQFF; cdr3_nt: TGTGCCAGCAGTTTATCCCAGGGGTTAAACGAGCAGTTCTTC
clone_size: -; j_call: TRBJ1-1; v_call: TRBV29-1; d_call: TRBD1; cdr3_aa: CSDLTGGAEAFF; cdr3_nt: TGCAGCGACCTGACAGGGGGGGCTGAAGCTTTCTTT
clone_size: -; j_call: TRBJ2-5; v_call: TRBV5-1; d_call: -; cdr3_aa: CASSLGGTAGQETQYF; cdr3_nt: TGCGCCAGCAGCTTGGGAGGGACGGCGGGACAAGAGACCCAGTACTTC
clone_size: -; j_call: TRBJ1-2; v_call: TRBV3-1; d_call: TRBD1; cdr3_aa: CASSHDLQGATYGYTF; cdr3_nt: TGTGCCAGCAGCCACGACTTACAGGGGGCGACCTATGGCTACACCTTC
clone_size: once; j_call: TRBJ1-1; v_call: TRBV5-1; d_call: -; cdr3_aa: CASIPQKNTEAFF; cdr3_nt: TGCGCCAGCATCCCCCAGAAGAACACTGAAGCTTTCTTT
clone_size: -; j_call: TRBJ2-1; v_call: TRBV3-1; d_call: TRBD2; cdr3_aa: CASSQPGGGNEQFF; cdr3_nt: TGTGCCAGCAGCCAACCCGGCGGGGGGAATGAGCAGTTCTTC
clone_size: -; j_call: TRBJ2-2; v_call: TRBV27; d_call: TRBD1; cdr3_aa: CASSYRGRGTGELFF; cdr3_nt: TGTGCCAGCAGTTACAGGGGGCGAGGCACCGGGGAGCTGTTTTTT
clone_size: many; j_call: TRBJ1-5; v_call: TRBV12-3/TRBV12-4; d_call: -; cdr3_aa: CASSSRGSNQPQHF; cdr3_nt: TGTGCCAGCAGCAGCAGGGGTTCCAATCAGCCCCAGCATTTT
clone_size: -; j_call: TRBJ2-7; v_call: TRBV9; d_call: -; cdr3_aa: CASSVAQGLGEQYF; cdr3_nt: TGTGCCAGCAGCGTAGCGCAGGGACTTGGCGAGCAGTACTTC
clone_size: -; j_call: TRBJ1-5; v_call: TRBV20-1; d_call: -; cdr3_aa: CSARRGSLPGQPQHF; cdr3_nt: TGCAGTGCTAGACGGGGATCCTTACCGGGGCAGCCCCAGCATTTT
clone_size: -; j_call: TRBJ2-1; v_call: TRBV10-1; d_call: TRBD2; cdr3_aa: CASSGTSGIAQGNEQFF; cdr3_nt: TGCGCCAGCAGCGGGACTAGCGGGATTGCCCAGGGGAATGAGCAGTTCTTC
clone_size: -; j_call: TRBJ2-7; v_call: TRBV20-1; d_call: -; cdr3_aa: CSARVGGGILGYEQYF; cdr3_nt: TGCAGTGCTAGAGTGGGGGGGGGCATTCTGGGGTACGAGCAGTACTTC
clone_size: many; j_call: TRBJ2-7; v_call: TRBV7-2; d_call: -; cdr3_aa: CASSKQGYEQYF; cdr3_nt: TGTGCCAGCAGCAAACAGGGATACGAGCAGTACTTC
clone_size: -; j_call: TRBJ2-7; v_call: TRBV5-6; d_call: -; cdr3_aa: CASILAVSRTGNRDEQYF; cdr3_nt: TGTGCCAGCATCTTGGCAGTTTCAAGGACGGGTAATAGGGACGAGCAGTACTTC
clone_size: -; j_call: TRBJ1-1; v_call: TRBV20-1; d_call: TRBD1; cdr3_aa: CSVPDRVNRAFF; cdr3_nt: TGCAGTGTTCCAGACAGGGTCAATAGAGCTTTCTTT
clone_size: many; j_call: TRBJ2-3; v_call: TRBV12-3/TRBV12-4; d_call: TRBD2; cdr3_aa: CASSQTSGYTDTQYF; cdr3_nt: TGTGCCAGCAGTCAAACTAGCGGTTACACAGATACGCAGTATTTT
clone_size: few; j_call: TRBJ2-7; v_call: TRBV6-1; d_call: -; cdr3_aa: CASRQKDLETYEQYF; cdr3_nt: TGTGCCAGCAGACAAAAAGACCTCGAGACCTACGAGCAGTACTTC
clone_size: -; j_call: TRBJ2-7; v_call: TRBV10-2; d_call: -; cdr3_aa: CASSVDAGTFNF; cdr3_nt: TGCGCCAGCAGTGTCGACGCCGGGACGTTTAACTTC
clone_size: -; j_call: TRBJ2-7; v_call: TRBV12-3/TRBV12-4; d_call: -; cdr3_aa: CASSLEALASYEQYF; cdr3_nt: TGTGCCAGCAGTTTAGAGGCACTAGCAAGCTACGAGCAGTACTTC
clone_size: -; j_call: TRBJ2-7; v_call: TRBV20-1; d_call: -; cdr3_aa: CSPGTYEQYF; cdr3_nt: TGCAGTCCAGGGACCTACGAGCAGTACTTC
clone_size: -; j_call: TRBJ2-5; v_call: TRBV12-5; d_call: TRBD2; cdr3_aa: CASGSSGRQETQYF; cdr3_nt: TGTGCTAGTGGAAGTAGCGGGCGACAAGAGACCCAGTACTTC
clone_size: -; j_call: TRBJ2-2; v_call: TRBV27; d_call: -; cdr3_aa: CASSPTEGENTGELFF; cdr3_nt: TGTGCCAGCAGTCCCACAGAGGGGGAGAACACCGGGGAGCTGTTTTTT
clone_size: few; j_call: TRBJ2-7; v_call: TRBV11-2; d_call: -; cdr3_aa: CASSRWDYEQYF; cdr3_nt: TGTGCCAGCAGCCGTTGGGACTACGAGCAGTACTTC
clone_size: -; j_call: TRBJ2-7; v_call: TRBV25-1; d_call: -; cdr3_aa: CASSESQTAYEQYF; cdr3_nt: TGTGCCAGCAGTGAATCGCAGACAGCCTACGAGCAGTACTTC
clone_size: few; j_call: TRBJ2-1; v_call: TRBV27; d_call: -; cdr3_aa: CASSDRLESPVGQFF; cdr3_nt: TGTGCCAGCAGTGATCGACTAGAGAGCCCAGTCGGCCAGTTCTTC
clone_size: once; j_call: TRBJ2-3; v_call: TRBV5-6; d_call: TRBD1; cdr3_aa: CASSLSQGTGDGDTQYF; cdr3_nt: TGTGCCAGCAGCCTCTCCCAAGGGACAGGGGATGGGGATACGCAGTATTTT
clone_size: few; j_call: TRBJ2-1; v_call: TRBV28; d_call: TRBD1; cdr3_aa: CASCQGVDGEQFF; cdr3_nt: TGTGCCAGCTGTCAGGGGGTAGACGGTGAGCAGTTCTTC
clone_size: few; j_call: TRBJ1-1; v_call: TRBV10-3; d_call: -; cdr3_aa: CAISESEVNTEAFF; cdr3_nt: TGTGCCATCAGTGAGTCGGAGGTGAACACTGAAGCTTTCTTT
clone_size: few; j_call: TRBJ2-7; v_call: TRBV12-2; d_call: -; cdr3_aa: CASRVTGAPVYEQYF; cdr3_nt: TGTGCAAGTCGCGTAACAGGGGCCCCCGTATACGAGCAGTACTTC
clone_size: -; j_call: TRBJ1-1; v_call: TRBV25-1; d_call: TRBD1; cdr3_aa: CASSRAVTGTGTEAFF; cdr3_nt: TGTGCCAGCAGCCGGGCCGTGACAGGGACGGGGACTGAAGCTTTCTTT
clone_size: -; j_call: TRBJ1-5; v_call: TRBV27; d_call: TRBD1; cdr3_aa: CASSLSHPAGGESNQPQHF; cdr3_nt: TGTGCCAGCAGTTTATCCCACCCGGCAGGGGGCGAAAGCAATCAGCCCCAGCATTTT
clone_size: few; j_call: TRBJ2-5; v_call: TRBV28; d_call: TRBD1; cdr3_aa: CATLQIRGPETQYF; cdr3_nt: TGTGCCACCCTCCAGATAAGGGGGCCGGAGACCCAGTACTTC
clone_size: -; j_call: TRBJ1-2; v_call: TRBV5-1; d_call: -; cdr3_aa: CASSLDQGYGYTF; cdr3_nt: TGCGCCAGCAGCTTGGACCAGGGGTATGGCTACACCTTC
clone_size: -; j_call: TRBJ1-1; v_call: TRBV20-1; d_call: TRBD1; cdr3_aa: CSARDSRGYPEAFF; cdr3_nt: TGCAGTGCTAGAGATTCCAGGGGGTACCCTGAAGCTTTCTTT
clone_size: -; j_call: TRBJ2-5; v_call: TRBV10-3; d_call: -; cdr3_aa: CAISESSGRRSPTQYF; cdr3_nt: TGTGCCATCAGTGAGTCGAGCGGGCGAAGGAGTCCGACCCAGTACTTC
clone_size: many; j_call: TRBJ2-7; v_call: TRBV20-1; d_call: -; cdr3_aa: CSAIQGSFYEQYF; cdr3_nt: TGCAGTGCTATCCAGGGTAGCTTCTACGAGCAGTACTTC
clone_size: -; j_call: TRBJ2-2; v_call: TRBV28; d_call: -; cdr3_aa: CASRIERFTGELFF; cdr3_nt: TGTGCCAGCAGAATCGAGAGGTTCACCGGGGAGCTGTTTTTT
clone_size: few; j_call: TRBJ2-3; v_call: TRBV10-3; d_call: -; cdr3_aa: CAIGGTVDTQYF; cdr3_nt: TGTGCCATCGGCGGGACTGTGGATACGCAGTATTTT
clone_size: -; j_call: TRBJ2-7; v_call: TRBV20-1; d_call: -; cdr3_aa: CSAISEGGTYNEQYF; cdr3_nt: TGCAGTGCAATCTCCGAGGGAGGTACCTACAATGAGCAGTACTTC
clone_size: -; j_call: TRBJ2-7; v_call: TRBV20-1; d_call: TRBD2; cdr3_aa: CSASTGTSGYEQYF; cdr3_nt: TGCAGTGCTAGTACCGGGACTAGCGGGTACGAGCAGTACTTC
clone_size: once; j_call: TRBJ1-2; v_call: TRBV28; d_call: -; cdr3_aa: CASSLEARRGGGYTF; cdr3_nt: TGTGCCAGCAGCCTCGAGGCCCGGCGAGGTGGTGGCTACACCTTC
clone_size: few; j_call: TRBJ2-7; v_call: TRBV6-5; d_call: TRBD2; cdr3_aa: CASSQGRIAGPYEQYF; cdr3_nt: TGTGCCAGCAGTCAGGGTCGTATAGCGGGCCCTTACGAGCAGTACTTC
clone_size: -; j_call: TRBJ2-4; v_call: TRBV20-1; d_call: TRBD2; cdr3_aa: CSARMTSGAKNIQYF; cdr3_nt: TGCAGTGCTAGGATGACTAGCGGAGCCAAAAACATTCAGTACTTC